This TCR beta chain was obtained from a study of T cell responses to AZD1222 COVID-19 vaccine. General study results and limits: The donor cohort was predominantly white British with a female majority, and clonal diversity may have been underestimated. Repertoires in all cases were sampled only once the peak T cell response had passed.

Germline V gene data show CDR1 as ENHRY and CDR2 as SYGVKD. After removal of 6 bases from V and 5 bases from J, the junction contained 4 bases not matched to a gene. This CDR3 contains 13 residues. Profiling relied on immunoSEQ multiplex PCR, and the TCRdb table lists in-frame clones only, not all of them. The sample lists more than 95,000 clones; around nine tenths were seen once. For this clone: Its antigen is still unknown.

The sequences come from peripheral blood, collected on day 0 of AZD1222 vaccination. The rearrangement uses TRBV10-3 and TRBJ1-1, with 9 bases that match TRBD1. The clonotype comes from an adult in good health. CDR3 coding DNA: TGTGCCATCAGGAAGGACAGGGGAACTGAAGCTTTCTTT. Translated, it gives CAIRKDRGTEAFF.